The clone carrying this TCR beta chain was observed once. Losses at the gene ends were 3 bases for V and 0 bases for J; bases not matched to a gene: 1. Germline loops: CDR1 SGHVS, CDR2 FNYEAQ. This CDR3 spans 15 amino acids. The data are from a study of blood T cell repertoires in COVID-19. As originally analysed: Amplification from reference gene primers served as the basis for estimated nucleated cell counts. Sequenced by immunoSEQ multiplex PCR; TCRdb stores in-frame clones only, minus some. V and J calls and clone size are copied from that table; D and trimming were computed from the DNA. This sample has 250,000 to 300,000 clones; about nine tenths occur once, and the top ten carry about 11%.

This chain links TRBV7-6 with TRBJ2-3; 9 nucleotides match TRBD1. What was sequenced was peripheral blood. The clonotype comes from a woman aged 25 to 39 with COVID-19, enrolled during active disease. The CDR3: CASSLTGGSTDTQYF. CDR3 in DNA: TGTGCCAGCAGCTTGACAGGGGGTAGCACAGATACGCAGTATTTT.